This TCR beta chain was sequenced during a study of cytomegalovirus exposure and HLA in healthy donors. Study details: Of 398 genotyped donors, roughly 81% clustered with self-reported Caucasian donors.

With 60 Vbeta and 13 Jbeta primers, the PCR was carried out. TCRdb's table, derived via immunoSEQ multiplex PCR, lists solely in-frame clones and lacks some. The listing records 75,000 to 95,000 clones. CDR3 size: 13 residues. Trimming took 5 bases from V and 4 from J; bases not matched to a gene: 4. Germline V lookup: CDR1 SEHNR, CDR2 FQNEAQ (reference sequence). The V and J genes are TRBV7-9 and TRBJ1-1; TRBD1 agrees at 7 bases. The TCR comes from a woman aged 55 to 70 in good health and CMV-seronegative. Material for sequencing was PBMCs. Written as DNA, the CDR3 is TGTGCCAGCAGCCCGACAGGGACCACTGAAGCTTTCTTT. Translation gives CASSPTGTTEAFF.